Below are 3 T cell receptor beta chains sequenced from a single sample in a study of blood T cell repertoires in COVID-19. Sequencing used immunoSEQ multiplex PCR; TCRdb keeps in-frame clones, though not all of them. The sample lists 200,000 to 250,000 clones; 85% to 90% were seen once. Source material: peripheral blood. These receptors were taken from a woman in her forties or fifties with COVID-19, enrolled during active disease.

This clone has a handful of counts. The CDR3 nucleotides are TGTGCCAGCAGTCGGACTAGCGGAAAAGAGACCCAGTACTTC. The encoded protein is CASSRTSGKETQYF. The chain combines TRBV11-2 with TRBJ2-5; 10 positions agree with TRBD2. Unmatched junction bases numbered 4, after V lost 6 bases and J lost 3 bases. The CDR3 is made up of 14 amino acids. Germline V lookup: CDR1 SGHAT, CDR2 FQNNGV.

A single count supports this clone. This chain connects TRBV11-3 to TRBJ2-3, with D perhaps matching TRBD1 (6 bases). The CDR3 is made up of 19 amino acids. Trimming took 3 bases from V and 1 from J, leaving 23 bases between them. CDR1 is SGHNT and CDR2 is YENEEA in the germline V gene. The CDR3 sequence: CASSFPQGTPLWGTDTQYF. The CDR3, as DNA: TGTGCCAGCAGCTTCCCACAAGGGACACCTCTTTGGGGCACAGATACGCAGTATTTT. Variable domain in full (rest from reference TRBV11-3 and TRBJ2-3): EAGVVQSPRYKIIEKKQPVAFWCNPISGHNTLYWYLQNLGQGPELLIRYENEEAVDDSQLPKDRFSAERLKGVDSTLKIQPAELGDSAVYLCASSFPQGTPLWGTDTQYFGPGTRLTVL.

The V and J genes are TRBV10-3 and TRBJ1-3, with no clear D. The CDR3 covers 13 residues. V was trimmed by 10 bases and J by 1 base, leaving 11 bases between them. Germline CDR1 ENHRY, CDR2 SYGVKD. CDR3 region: CATETGSGNTIYF. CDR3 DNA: TGTGCCACAGAGACGGGATCTGGAAACACCATATATTTT.